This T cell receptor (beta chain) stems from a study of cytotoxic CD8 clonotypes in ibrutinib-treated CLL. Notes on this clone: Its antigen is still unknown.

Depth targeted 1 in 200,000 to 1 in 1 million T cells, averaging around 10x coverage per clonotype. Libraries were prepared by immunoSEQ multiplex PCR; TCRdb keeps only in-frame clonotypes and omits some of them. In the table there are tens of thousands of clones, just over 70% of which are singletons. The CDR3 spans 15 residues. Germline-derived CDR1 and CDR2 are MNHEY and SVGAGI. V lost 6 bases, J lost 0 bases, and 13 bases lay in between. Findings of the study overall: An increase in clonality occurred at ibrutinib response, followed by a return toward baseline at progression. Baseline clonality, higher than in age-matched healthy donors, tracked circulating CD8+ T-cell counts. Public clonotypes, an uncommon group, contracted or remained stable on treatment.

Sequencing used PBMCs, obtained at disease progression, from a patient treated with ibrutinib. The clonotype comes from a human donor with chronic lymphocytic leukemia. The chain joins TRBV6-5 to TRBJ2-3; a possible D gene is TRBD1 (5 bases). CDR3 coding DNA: TGTGCCAGCAGGCGGACAAGCTCTAGCACAGATACGCAGTATTTT. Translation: CASRRTSSSTDTQYF.